This TCR beta chain was obtained from a study of OX40 agonist ivuxolimab in advanced cancers. TCRdb's copy holds only in-frame clones and misses some; the assay was immunoSEQ multiplex PCR. There are around 40,000 clones in the sample; around 87% occur only once, and approximately 0.39% lies in the top ten. The CDR3 is made up of 13 amino acids. From germline, CDR1 is SNHLY and CDR2 FYNNEI. V lost 3 bases, J lost 4 bases, and 10 bases lay in between. The TCR was taken from an adult with an advanced solid tumor such as melanoma, head and neck, liver or kidney cancer. Material: CD4+ or CD8+ T cells sorted from blood, obtained in a trial of the OX40 agonist ivuxolimab. V is TRBV2 and J is TRBJ2-7; a possible D gene is TRBD1 (5 bases). The CDR3 DNA reads TGTGCCAGCAGTGACAGGGCAGATTACGAGCAGTACTTC. Its protein is CASSDRADYEQYF.